One and the same sample provided the 19 T cell receptor beta chains below, sequenced in a study of radiation and T cells in renal cell carcinoma. Time point given: blood 4 weeks post-SBRT, at nephrectomy. Treatment noted: 15 Gy SBRT to primary tumor, nephrectomy 4 weeks later. Generated by immunoSEQ multiplex PCR, the TCRdb table keeps only in-frame clones and is missing some. The data show about 170,000 clones, about 87% seen once. Here the sequenced sample was blood, taken from a patient whose treatment included radiotherapy and nephrectomy. Every receptor here comes from a woman aged 45-65 years with renal cell carcinoma.

This clone has only one observation. The chain carries TRBV5-5 and TRBJ2-1, with TRBD1 matching 7 bases. V lost 4 bases to trimming and J lost 2 bases; unmatched junction nucleotides: 3. Germline CDR1 and CDR2: SGHKS and YYEKEE (reference sequence). The CDR3 is 14 amino acids. DNA for the CDR3: TGTGCCAGCAGCCGACAGGGTCCCTACAATGAGCAGTTCTTC. Amino acid sequence: CASSRQGPYNEQFF.

The chain recombines TRBV10-3 with TRBJ2-5; 13 bases line up with TRBD2. The CDR3 is 17 amino acids. V lost 4 bases and J lost 5; bases outside the gene matches: 10. Germline loops: CDR1 ENHRY, CDR2 SYGVKD. The CDR3 is CAISASLTSGGRETQYF. The DNA for the CDR3 is TGTGCCATCAGTGCCTCCCTGACTAGCGGGGGGCGGGAGACCCAGTACTTC.

The chain combines TRBV9 with TRBJ2-1; D is unclear. Trimming took 0 bases from V and 10 from J, leaving 11 bases between them. The CDR3 has 13 residues. CDR1 and CDR2 (germline): SGDLS, YYNGEE. CDR3 loop: CASSVGGRFEQFF. CDR3 DNA: TGTGCCAGCAGCGTAGGGGGTAGATTCGAGCAGTTCTTC. Variable domain in full (rest from reference TRBV9 and TRBJ2-1): DSGVTQTPKHLITATGQRVTLRCSPRSGDLSVYWYQQSLDQGLQFLIQYYNGEERAKGNILERFSAQQFPDLHSELNLSSLELGDSALYFCASSVGGRFEQFFGPGTRLTVL.

The genes are TRBV7-2 and TRBJ2-3, with D possibly being TRBD1 or TRBD2 (7 bases each). The CDR3 consists of 11 residues. The V gene lost 5 bases and the J gene lost 12 bases, with 12 bases spanning the gap. Germline V gene sequence: CDR1 SGHTA, CDR2 FQGNSA. CDR3 in amino acids: CASSPRGGQYF. The CDR3 coding sequence is TGTGCCAGCAGCCCCAGGGGGGGCCAGTATTTT.

J is TRBJ1-2 and V is TRBV21-1; no DNA check was done on the table's D call, TRBD1. TRBV21-1 is a pseudogene segment. The CDR3 is 14 residues long. The CDR3, as DNA: TGTGCCGGGGGACCGGGACAGAATCTTCGTGGCTACACCTTC. Its protein is CAGGPGQNLRGYTF.

The chain employs TRBV15 and TRBJ1-5; D perhaps matches TRBD1 (5 bases). The CDR3 sequence is 15 residues long. V lost 3 bases, J lost 6 bases, and 15 bases lay in between. Germline assignment: CDR1 LNHNV and CDR2 YYDKDF (reference sequence). The CDR3 region is CATSRGQGPVQPQHF. The CDR3 DNA follows: TGTGCCACCAGCAGGGGTCAGGGTCCGGTTCAGCCCCAGCATTTT.

CDR3 loop: CASTPRGSGRETQYF. DNA of the CDR3: TGTGCCAGCACCCCAAGGGGCTCAGGGCGGGAGACCCAGTACTTC. The rearrangement links TRBV7-9 to TRBJ2-5; a weak D match, TRBD1 (5 bases). V lost 7 bases to trimming and J lost 5 bases, with 20 bases between them. The CDR3 has 15 residues. CDR1 SEHNR and CDR2 FQNEAQ come from the germline V gene (reference sequence).

The chain uses TRBV5-1 and TRBJ1-1; D is uncertain. The germline gives CDR1 SGHRS, CDR2 YFSETQ. The CDR3 runs 14 residues. Deletions cut 3 bases from V and 4 bases from J, with 13 bases between. In nucleotides, the CDR3 is TGCGCCAGCAGCTACGGGGAGAGTGGCACTGAAGCTTTCTTT. It is translated as CASSYGESGTEAFF.

The chain uses TRBV11-2 and TRBJ1-3; 8 bases agree with TRBD1. J gave up 4 bases and V 3 bases, and 2 bases lay outside the gene matches. The germline gives CDR1 SGHAT, CDR2 FQNNGV. The CDR3 loop spans 14 amino acids. CDR3 sequence reads: CASSFRGRGNTIYF. CDR3 in DNA: TGTGCCAGCAGCTTCAGGGGGCGCGGAAACACCATATATTTT.

A single count supports this clone. The rearrangement links TRBV29-1 to TRBJ1-1; TRBD1 aligns across 7 bases. Germline V gives CDR1 SQVTM, CDR2 ANQGSEA. This CDR3 spans 14 amino acids. Trimming removed 1 base from V and 5 bases from J; junction bases left unmatched: 7. The CDR3 loop reads CSVEGAPRGTEAFF. DNA of the CDR3: TGCAGCGTTGAAGGGGCCCCCAGGGGGACTGAAGCTTTCTTT.

This clone has only one observation. V usage is TRBV6-6 and J usage is TRBJ1-4; D call uncertain. V lost 6 bases and J lost 5, with 7 bases in between. Per the germline V gene, CDR1 is MNHNY and CDR2 is SVGAGI (reference sequence). The CDR3 runs 12 residues. The CDR3: CASSRTNEKLFF. CDR3 bases: TGTGCCAGCAGCCGTACAAATGAAAAACTGTTTTTT.

The chain recombines TRBV2 with TRBJ1-2, with TRBD1 identical over 10 bases. Per germline, CDR1 SNHLY and CDR2 FYNNEI. V lost 6 bases to trimming and J lost 6 bases; unmatched junction nucleotides: 10. CDR3 size: 15 residues. CDR3 sequence reads: CASSQTRQGANGYTF. CDR3 DNA: TGTGCCAGCAGCCAAACCCGACAGGGGGCGAATGGCTACACCTTC.

This clone was observed many times. CDR3 DNA sequence: TGTGCCAGCAGCCACTCTCTCCACGACGAGCAGTACTTC. This sequence encodes CASSHSLHDEQYF. The J gene is TRBJ2-7, the V gene TRBV9; D gene uncertain. The CDR3 has 13 amino acids. The germline V gene encodes CDR1 SGDLS and CDR2 YYNGEE. The V end lost 4 bases, the J end lost 5 bases, and 13 bases lay between the germline ends.

The gene calls are TRBV5-1 and TRBJ1-2; D possibly corresponds to TRBD1 (6 bases). V was pared by 5 bases and J by 5 bases, with 19 bases between. CDR1 and CDR2 (germline): SGHRS, YFSETQ. The CDR3 spans 15 residues. CDR3 in amino acids: CASRPDRSGAYGYTF. The CDR3 DNA sequence: TGCGCCAGCAGACCCGACAGGTCAGGGGCGTATGGCTACACCTTC.

The CDR3 protein is CASTPDKNTEAFF. The CDR3 DNA reads as TGTGCCAGTACCCCGGACAAGAACACTGAAGCTTTCTTT. This chain joins TRBV19 and TRBJ1-1; D is possibly TRBD1 (5 bases). This CDR3 has 13 residues. Trimming stripped 7 bases from V and 1 base from J, with 10 bases between. CDR1 and CDR2 from the germline V gene are LNHDA and SQIVND (reference sequence).

The chain couples TRBV27 to TRBJ2-3, with D hard to call. V was cut by 4 bases and J by 0 bases, with 14 bases left in between. The CDR3 totals 16 residues. CDR1 is MNHEY and CDR2 is SMNVEV in the germline V gene (reference sequence). In DNA form, the CDR3 reads TGTGCCAGCAGTTCCCCCGGAAGATCTAGCACAGATACGCAGTATTTT. Residues: CASSSPGRSSTDTQYF.

The chain joins TRBV30 to TRBJ1-2; D is unclear. The ends were cut back, 3 bases at V and 0 bases at J, with 14 bases in the middle. The V gene's germline CDR1 is GTSNPN and CDR2 SVGIG (reference sequence). CDR3 size: 15 residues. CDR3 sequence: CAWRTWISANYGYTF. CDR3 DNA: TGTGCCTGGAGGACATGGATCTCGGCTAACTATGGCTACACCTTC.

CDR3 coding DNA: TGTGCCAGCAGCCCCCAGCCTAGCGACGGCCCCCTCAATGAGCAGTTCTTC. This gives the protein CASSPQPSDGPLNEQFF. The genes are TRBV4-2 and TRBJ2-1; TRBD2 might be the D (6 bases). The V gene lost 4 bases and the J gene lost 6 bases, with 22 bases spanning the gap. This CDR3 is 17 amino acids long. The germline gives CDR1 LGHNA, CDR2 YNFKEQ.

Worth noting for this clone: Sequence at one end of the junction differs from germline and may be a read error. The chain links TRBV7-7 to TRBJ2-5, with TRBD2 identical over 9 bases. The length of the CDR3 is 16 residues. In germline, CDR1 is SSHAT, CDR2 FNYEAQ (reference sequence). The CDR3 nucleotides are TGTGCTAGCAGCTTAGCAGGCGGGGGGGCCGGGAAGACCCAGTACTTC. This translates into CASSLAGGGAGKTQYF.